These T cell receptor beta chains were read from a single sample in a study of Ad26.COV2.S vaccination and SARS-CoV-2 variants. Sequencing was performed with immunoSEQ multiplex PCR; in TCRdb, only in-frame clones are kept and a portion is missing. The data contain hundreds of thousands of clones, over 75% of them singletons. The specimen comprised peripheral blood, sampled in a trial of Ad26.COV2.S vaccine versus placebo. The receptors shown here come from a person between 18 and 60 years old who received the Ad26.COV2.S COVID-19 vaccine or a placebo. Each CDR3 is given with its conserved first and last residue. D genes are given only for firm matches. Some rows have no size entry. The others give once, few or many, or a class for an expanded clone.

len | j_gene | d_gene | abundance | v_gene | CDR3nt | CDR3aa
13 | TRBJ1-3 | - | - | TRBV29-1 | TGCAGCGTTGAGATGGACCCTGGAAACACCATATATTTT | CSVEMDPGNTIYF
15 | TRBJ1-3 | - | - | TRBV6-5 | TGTGCCAGCAGTTACTCGGGGGGCGACGGAAACACCATATATTTT | CASSYSGGDGNTIYF
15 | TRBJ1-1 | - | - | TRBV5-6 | TGTGCCAGCAGCTCCGTTGCAGGGCCGAACACTGAAGCTTTCTTT | CASSSVAGPNTEAFF
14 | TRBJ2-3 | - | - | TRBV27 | TGTGCCAGCAGGAGACTCGTTAGCACAGATACGCAGTATTTT | CASRRLVSTDTQYF
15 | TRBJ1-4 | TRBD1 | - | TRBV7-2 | TGTGCCAGCAGCACCTTCCGGGACAGCAATGAAAAACTGTTTTTT | CASSTFRDSNEKLFF
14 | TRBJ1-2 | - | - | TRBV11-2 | TGTGCCAGCAGCCGTCCGGGAATTAACTATGGCTACACCTTC | CASSRPGINYGYTF
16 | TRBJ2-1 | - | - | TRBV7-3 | TGTGCCAGCAGCTTAGTAGGGACCAACTCCTACAATGAGCAGTTCTTC | CASSLVGTNSYNEQFF
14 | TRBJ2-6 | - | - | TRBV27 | TGTGCCAGCAAAAGGAACTCTGGGGCCAACGTCCTGACTTTC | CASKRNSGANVLTF
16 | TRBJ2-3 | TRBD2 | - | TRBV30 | TGTGCCTGGGGGACTAGCGGGGTCCCGGGCACAGATACGCAGTATTTT | CAWGTSGVPGTDTQYF
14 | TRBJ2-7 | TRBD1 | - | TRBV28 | TGTGCCAGCAGCCACCACAGGGGGCTGGACGAGCAGTACTTC | CASSHHRGLDEQYF
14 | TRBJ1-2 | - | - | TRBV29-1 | TGCAGCGTTGAGGGGGACGGTGGGCACTATGGCTACACCTTC | CSVEGDGGHYGYTF
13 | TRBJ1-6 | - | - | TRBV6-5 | TGTGCCAGCAGTAGGATGAATAATTCACCCCTCCACTTT | CASSRMNNSPLHF
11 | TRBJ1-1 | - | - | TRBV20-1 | TGCAGGGCAGGGCAGGGGACTGAAGCTTTCTTT | CRAGQGTEAFF
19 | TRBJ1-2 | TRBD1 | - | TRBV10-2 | TGCGCCAGCAGTGAGTCGACGACAGGGAGTAAAAGGGGTGACTATGGCTACACCTTC | CASSESTTGSKRGDYGYTF
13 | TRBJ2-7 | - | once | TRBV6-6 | TGTGCCAGCAGTTACGGCAAACCGTACGAGCAGTACTTC | CASSYGKPYEQYF
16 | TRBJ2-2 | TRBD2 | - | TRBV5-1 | TGCGCCAGCAGCTGGACTAGCGGGAGCTACACCGGGGAGCTGTTTTTT | CASSWTSGSYTGELFF
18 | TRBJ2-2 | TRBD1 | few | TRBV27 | TGTGCCAGCAGTCTCCACTCCGACAGGGTAACGAACACCGGGGAGCTGTTTTTT | CASSLHSDRVTNTGELFF
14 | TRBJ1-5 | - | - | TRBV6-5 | TGTGCCAGCAAGAGGGGAGGGGACAATCAGCCCCAGCATTTT | CASKRGGDNQPQHF
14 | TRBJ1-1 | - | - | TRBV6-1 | TGTGCCAGCAGTGAACCGGGACGAATGGTCGCGGCTTTCTTT | CASSEPGRMVAAFF
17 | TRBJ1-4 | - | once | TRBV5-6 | TGTGCCAGCAGCTTGATACGGCGGCAATCTACTAATGAAAAACTGTTTTTT | CASSLIRRQSTNEKLFF
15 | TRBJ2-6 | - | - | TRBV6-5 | TGTGCCAGCAGTTACCGGGCAGATGGGGCCAACGTCCTGACTTTC | CASSYRADGANVLTF
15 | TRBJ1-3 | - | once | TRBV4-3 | TGCGCCAGCAGCCAAGATCCATTAACAGGAAACACCATATATTTT | CASSQDPLTGNTIYF
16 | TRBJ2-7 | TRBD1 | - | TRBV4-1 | TGCGCCAGCAGCCAGGGGGACAGCCGACCCTACTACGAGCAGTACTTC | CASSQGDSRPYYEQYF
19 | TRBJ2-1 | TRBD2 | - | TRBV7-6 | TGTGCCAGCAGCTTACCCACTAGCGGGGGGGCGGAATCGTATGGTGAGCAGTTCTTC | CASSLPTSGGAESYGEQFF
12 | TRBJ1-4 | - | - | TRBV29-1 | TGCAGCGTTGAATCAACTAACGGAAAACTGTTTTTT | CSVESTNGKLFF
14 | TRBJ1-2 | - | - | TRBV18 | TGTGCCAGCTCACGCTCAACAGAAAACTATGGCTACACCTTC | CASSRSTENYGYTF
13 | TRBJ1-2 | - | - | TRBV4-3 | TGCGCCAGCAGCCTAACCGGGGTTTATGGCTACACCTTC | CASSLTGVYGYTF
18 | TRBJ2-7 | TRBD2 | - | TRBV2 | TGTGCCGCATATAGGACTAGCGGGGCTGGGATCAGCTCCTACGAGCAGTACTTC | CAAYRTSGAGISSYEQYF
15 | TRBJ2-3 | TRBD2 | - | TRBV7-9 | TGTGCCAGCAGCCTTCTCGAGCGGGGCCCAGATACGCAGTATTTT | CASSLLERGPDTQYF
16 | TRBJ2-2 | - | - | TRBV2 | TGTGCCAGCAGTGACCTGGCCGGACGGGGCACCGGGGAGCTGTTTTTT | CASSDLAGRGTGELFF
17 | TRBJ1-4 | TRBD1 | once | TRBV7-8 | TGTGCCAGCAGCTTACCGGGACAGGGGACAACTAATGAAAAACTGTTTTTT | CASSLPGQGTTNEKLFF
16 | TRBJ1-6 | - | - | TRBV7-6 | TGTGCCAGCAGCTATGCCACTCCCTCATTCAATTCACCCCTCCACTTT | CASSYATPSFNSPLHF
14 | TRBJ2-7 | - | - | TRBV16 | TGTGCCAGCAGCCAATTTCCCAGCTCCTACGAGCAGTACTTC | CASSQFPSSYEQYF
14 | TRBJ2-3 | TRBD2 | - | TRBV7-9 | TGTGCCAGCAGCATCAGCGGGGGGATAGATACGCAGTATTTT | CASSISGGIDTQYF
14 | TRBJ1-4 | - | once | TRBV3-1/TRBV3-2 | TGTGCCAGCAATATCGGGGCTTATAATGAAAAACTGTTTTTT | CASNIGAYNEKLFF
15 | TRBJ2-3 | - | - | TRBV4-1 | TGCGCCAGCCAATTCACAGCCCCTAGCACAGATACGCAGTATTTT | CASQFTAPSTDTQYF
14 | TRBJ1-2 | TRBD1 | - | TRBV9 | TGTGCCAGCAGCGTAGGAACAGGGGACTATGGCTACACCTTC | CASSVGTGDYGYTF
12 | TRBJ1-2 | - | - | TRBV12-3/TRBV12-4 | TGTGCCAGCAGTTTACCAGGGTATGGCTACACCTTC | CASSLPGYGYTF
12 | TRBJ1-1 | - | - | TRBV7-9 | TGTGCCAGCAGCCTACAGAACACTGAAGCTTTCTTT | CASSLQNTEAFF